The text below deals with one T cell receptor beta chain. The antigen is undetermined. The CDR3 covers 14 residues. Germline CDR1 reads DFQATT; CDR2 reads SNEGSKA (reference sequence). V lost 3 bases, J lost 2 bases, and 1 base stayed unmatched. CD4+ T cell IFNgamma after overnight CMV lysate exposure gave donor CMV status. EMRA cells were CD45RA+CD27-, and effector memory cells CD45RA-CD27-. The data belong to a study of naive and memory T cell subsets. Study observations and caveats: Over 85% of naive TCR sequences appeared only once, unlike memory subsets. There was no ground truth to check naive and memory subset results.

Both TRBC1 and TRBC2 were covered by a beta constant-region primer of two equimolar oligonucleotides. Ligated cDNA was amplified by four rounds of PCR with nested alpha and beta constant-region primers and SP2. In TCRdb, the UMI-ligation and nested PCR reads were re-called with MiXCR into one record per CDR3 protein. The sample shows around 29,000 distinct CDR3 sequences, 18% of them seen only once. J is TRBJ2-6 and V is TRBV20-1, with 7 bases lining up with TRBD1. Sequenced input: effector memory CD4+ T cells from blood. Subset indicated: effector memory, CD45RA- CD27-. This clonotype was sampled from a human donor in good health. CDR3 residues: CSASRGTGANVLTF. CDR3 bases: TGCAGTGCTAGCAGGGGGACTGGGGCCAACGTCCTGACTTTC.